This T cell receptor (beta chain) is from a study of cytomegalovirus exposure and HLA in healthy donors. Study results and caveats: TCR sequences were mostly rare, though some public TCRs occurred in many donors. Among CMV-associated TCR beta chains, most appeared HLA-restricted in a later analysis. In a later analysis, at a false discovery rate of 0.05, 15,000 to 20,000 TCR beta sequences were associated with HLA alleles.

This clone was found a few times. No antigen is known for it. Germline V gives CDR1 LGHNA, CDR2 YSLEER. Unmatched junction bases numbered 2, after V lost 3 bases and J lost 1 base. The CDR3 sequence is 15 residues long. 13 Jbeta primers and 60 Vbeta primers were used for the PCR. This table comes from immunoSEQ multiplex PCR, and its TCRdb copy is limited to in-frame clones, with some not included. This sample carries 160,000 or so clones, roughly 82% of them seen once, and the ten largest clones take over 8.5%. The receptor was derived from a man over 45 in good health and CMV-seropositive. Sample: PBMCs. V and J are TRBV4-3 and TRBJ2-7, with 11 bases fitting TRBD1. This CDR3 reads CASSHGTGGSYEQYF. CDR3 in DNA: TGCGCCAGCAGCCACGGGACAGGGGGATCCTACGAGCAGTACTTC.